This is a list of T cell receptor beta chains from one sample in a study of human T cells and chemical hapten exposure. Each CDR3 protein is one row after TCRdb ran MiXCR on the RACE reads. The sample lists more than 70,000 distinct CDR3 sequences; over 6.5% were seen once. The sample here was whole blood, taken in connection with sensitization to the hapten diphenylcyclopropenone (DPC). These receptors all come from a man aged 35 to 55 with alopecia areata. Some clones in this sample may be carry-over from other donors' samples. The CDR3 runs from the conserved cysteine through the conserved F or W.

CASTEGGSYEQYF	TRBV28	TRBJ2-7
CASSRTRDFYEQYF	TRBV28	TRBJ2-7
CASSQAPGQDGYTF	TRBV3-1	TRBJ1-2
CASTHPPWNTEAFF	TRBV6-2/TRBV6-3	TRBJ1-1
CASSYNLLAKNIQYF	TRBV6-5	TRBJ2-4
CSVVGSNAGELFF	TRBV29-1	TRBJ2-2
CASSSSRQSGNTIYF	TRBV6-5	TRBJ1-3
CASSPNLNTEAFF	TRBV6-6	TRBJ1-1
CSANTGTSGSSYNEQFF	TRBV20-1	TRBJ2-1
CSAGTGAVREKLFF	TRBV29-1	TRBJ1-4
CASSGSSSWGNGNTIYF	TRBV7-8	TRBJ1-3
CASSIDRTTWPWSSYNEQFF	TRBV5-1	TRBJ2-1
CASSRQIRNEQFF	TRBV6-1	TRBJ2-1
CASMQGGIDEQFF	TRBV2	TRBJ2-1
CASSWTGGPRTEAFF	TRBV27	TRBJ1-1
CASSLASNTEAFF	TRBV6-6	TRBJ1-1
CASSPAQGKDEQYF	TRBV28	TRBJ2-7
CASSFGTGPTLQYF	TRBV5-6	TRBJ2-7
CASSLSGVQETQYF	TRBV7-2	TRBJ2-5
CASSYPGQGTYEQYF	TRBV6-6	TRBJ2-7
CASSLGTAQETQYF	TRBV5-1	TRBJ2-5
CASSESKRGNQPQHF	TRBV10-2	TRBJ1-5
CASRGEPRDTGELFF	TRBV9	TRBJ2-2
CASSEPQGLVVEAFF	TRBV12-3/TRBV12-4	TRBJ1-1
CASSQEWRQGNEKLFF	TRBV4-2	TRBJ1-4
CSANLAGQGFGTDTQYF	TRBV20-1	TRBJ2-3
CASSSQGAGGGDTQYF	TRBV12-3/TRBV12-4	TRBJ2-3
CASNQRGQGEDTQYF	TRBV12-3/TRBV12-4	TRBJ2-3
CASSVVVGSEAFF	TRBV9	TRBJ1-1
CASSGASQETQYF	TRBV25-1	TRBJ2-5
CASSSLPLSQLAKNIQYF	TRBV7-2	TRBJ2-4
CASIDRNTIYF	TRBV27	TRBJ1-3
CSARIRGQATTDTQYF	TRBV20-1	TRBJ2-3
CASSEAGARNTEAFF	TRBV25-1	TRBJ1-1
CASSQDRNGELFF	TRBV4-2	TRBJ2-2
CSAGRLLAETDTQYF	TRBV20-1	TRBJ2-3
CASTPTVQETQYF	TRBV28	TRBJ2-5
CSASSFGEGNQPQHF	TRBV20-1	TRBJ1-5
CASSKGSEGGSADTQYF	TRBV21-1	TRBJ2-3
CSVEDLGARGYTF	TRBV29-1	TRBJ1-2
CASSHLEELNTEAFF	TRBV3-2	TRBJ1-1
CASSLTTYSNQPQHF	TRBV28	TRBJ1-5
CASSERGGRIKTQYF	TRBV2	TRBJ2-5
CASSGSGIYEQFF	TRBV11-2	TRBJ2-1
CASSFRDRGTDTQYF	TRBV7-9	TRBJ2-3
CASSGGQRNSPLHF	TRBV28	TRBJ1-6
CASSVGGLATDTYGYTF	TRBV9	TRBJ1-2
CASSPGQGVADTQYF	TRBV12-3/TRBV12-4	TRBJ2-3
CASSLGRTQDTQYF	TRBV7-2	TRBJ2-3
CASRDPTRGTENTEAFF	TRBV6-2/TRBV6-3	TRBJ1-1
CASTWGYGANVLTF	TRBV19	TRBJ2-6
CAISATSGRTDTQYF	TRBV10-3	TRBJ2-3
CAWVRGTNSPLHF	TRBV30	TRBJ1-6
CASRKSGSRDTDTQYF	TRBV5-4	TRBJ2-3
CASSYSNRGNYGYTF	TRBV6-5	TRBJ1-2
CAIMGEDTIYF	TRBV27	TRBJ1-3
CASSEEAPGADTQYF	TRBV2	TRBJ2-3